Below, 11 T cell receptor beta chains from the same sample are listed, as sequenced in a study of Ad26.COV2.S vaccination and SARS-CoV-2 variants. Data came from immunoSEQ multiplex PCR; TCRdb stores just in-frame clones and leaves some out. Counted here are nearly 95,000 clones, 82% occurring once; the ten biggest clones make up more than 15%. The material was peripheral blood, obtained after recovery from COVID-19. The receptors shown here come from a human donor who had recovered from COVID-19.

This clone was counted once. The chain has TRBV9 and TRBJ2-1; TRBD1 might be the D (6 bases). This CDR3 is built from 14 residues. V lost 0 bases to trimming and J lost 9 bases, with 13 bases between them. The germline gives CDR1 SGDLS, CDR2 YYNGEE. The DNA of the CDR3 is TGTGCCAGCAGCGTAGTAGATCCGACAGGTGAGCAGTTCTTC. As protein: CASSVVDPTGEQFF.

The chain joins TRBV13 to TRBJ2-7; possible D gene TRBD1, 5 bases. Trimming removed 1 base at V and 1 base at J, with 17 bases between. Germline CDR1 reads PRHDT; CDR2 reads FYEKMQ (reference sequence). CDR3 length: 17 amino acids. This CDR3 is CASSLEGSGNRSYEQYF. The CDR3, as DNA: TGTGCCAGCAGCTTAGAGGGGTCGGGTAATAGGTCCTACGAGCAGTACTTC.

J is TRBJ2-1 and V is TRBV7-3, with 9 bases identical to TRBD1. The CDR3 is 15 amino acids. The germline CDR1 and CDR2 sequences are SGHTA and FQGTGA. The V segment lost 4 bases and the J segment 2 bases; nucleotides outside the gene matches: 3. In nucleotides, the CDR3 is TGTGCCAGCAGCTCAGGACAGGGGCCCTACAATGAGCAGTTCTTC. It translates to CASSSGQGPYNEQFF.

This clone was seen repeatedly, ten times or more. V is TRBV19 and J is TRBJ2-7; TRBD1 might be the D (6 bases). V shed 7 bases and J shed 2 bases, with 18 bases lying between them. CDR3 length: 15 amino acids. Germline CDR1 LNHDA, CDR2 SQIVND (reference sequence). Here the CDR3 reads CASKSKSDSPYEQYF. The CDR3 nucleotides are TGTGCCAGTAAGAGTAAATCGGACAGCCCCTACGAGCAGTACTTC.

V gene TRBV5-1 combines with J gene TRBJ2-1, with D unresolved. CDR1 and CDR2 from the germline V gene are SGHRS and YFSETQ. This CDR3 has 14 amino acids. The V and J ends lost 0 bases and 4 bases respectively, with 8 bases between them. CDR3 protein: CASSLDGIYNEQFF. In DNA form, the CDR3 reads TGCGCCAGCAGCTTGGATGGGATTTACAATGAGCAGTTCTTC.

This clone has a single count. The CDR3 region has the DNA TGTGCCAGCAGCTTTCAGCCGGGACAGGGTATTGGGTATGAGCAGTTCTTC. This gives the protein CASSFQPGQGIGYEQFF. The J gene is TRBJ2-1, the V gene TRBV27, with 9 positions matching TRBD1. CDR1 MNHEY and CDR2 SMNVEV come from the germline V gene (reference sequence). This CDR3 region has 17 residues. With V trimmed by 6 bases and J by 8 bases, 17 bases remained unmatched.

The J gene is TRBJ2-1, the V gene TRBV13; D is ambiguous. There are 15 residues in the CDR3. Trimming left V 0 bases short and J 2 bases short, with 8 bases between. CDR1 is PRHDT, CDR2 FYEKMQ, per germline (reference sequence). CDR3 sequence reads: CASSLGRTPYNEQFF. The CDR3 DNA sequence: TGTGCCAGCAGCTTAGGTCGGACCCCCTACAATGAGCAGTTCTTC.

The chain employs TRBV11-3 and TRBJ1-4, with 11 positions matching TRBD1. Germline CDR1 is SGHNT and CDR2 is YENEEA. The CDR3 has 16 amino acids. The ends lost 5 bases at V and 8 bases at J; junction bases unmatched: 10. This CDR3 reads CASSTDRGLRGEKLFF. CDR3 DNA sequence: TGTGCCAGCAGCACGGACAGGGGGCTAAGAGGCGAAAAACTGTTTTTT.

Only one count was recorded for this clone. V usage is TRBV28 and J usage is TRBJ1-6, with 9 nucleotides matching TRBD1. The V and J ends lost 7 bases and 9 bases, in that order; junction bases with no gene match: 7. Germline loops: CDR1 MDHEN, CDR2 SYDVKM. The CDR3 loop spans 14 amino acids. CDR3 sequence: CASNYDRGSSPLHF. CDR3 bases: TGTGCCAGCAACTACGACAGGGGGTCTTCACCCCTCCACTTT.

The chain joins TRBV4-3 to TRBJ2-7; D call uncertain. This CDR3 has 13 amino acids. Germline V gene lookup returns CDR1 LGHNA and CDR2 YSLEER. V was clipped by 0 bases and J by 2 bases, with 5 bases between them. The CDR3 region has the DNA TGCGCCAGCAGCCAAGACAAAACCTACGAGCAGTACTTC. Translating it yields CASSQDKTYEQYF.

V gene TRBV10-3 combines with J gene TRBJ2-1; TRBD2 matches 8 bases. This CDR3 comprises 14 residues. V shed 10 bases and J 1 base; nucleotides not matched to a gene: 6. CDR1 and CDR2 (germline): ENHRY, SYGVKD. CDR3 in amino acids: CATGAGGSYNEQFF. In DNA form, the CDR3 reads TGTGCCACCGGGGCGGGAGGTTCCTACAATGAGCAGTTCTTC.